The clone carrying this T cell receptor (beta chain) occurred once. Its antigen is still unknown. Libraries were prepared by immunoSEQ multiplex PCR; TCRdb keeps only in-frame clonotypes and omits some of them. The table shows fewer than 25,000 clones, with about 40% occurring only once. Trimming took off 1 base at V and 2 bases at J, with 12 bases between the two ends. The length of the CDR3 is 17 residues. The germline CDR1 and CDR2 sequences are MNHNS and SASEGT. The record originates from a study of siplizumab effects on memory and regulatory T cells. On the study more broadly: Pairing was applied to the mixed lymphocyte reactions, which contained siplizumab at 1 ug/mL or no drug.

Overall study findings and caveats: Naive T cells seemed more diverse than memory cells; they also seemed major alloresponse contributors.

Mixed lymphocyte reaction cells underwent less than 7 days of coculture at 37°C. Sequencing input: CFSE-low (dividing) CD4+ T cells sorted from an allogeneic mixed lymphocyte reaction. The source of this sequence is a human donor in good health; the cells came from an allogeneic mixed lymphocyte reaction. Some clones in this sample may be carry-over from other donors' samples. The V and J genes are TRBV6-1 and TRBJ2-6, with D uncertain. The CDR3 nucleotides are TGTGCCAGCAGTGAAGACGTATGGGCCGCTGGGGCCAACGTCCTGACTTTC. The encoded protein is CASSEDVWAAGANVLTF.